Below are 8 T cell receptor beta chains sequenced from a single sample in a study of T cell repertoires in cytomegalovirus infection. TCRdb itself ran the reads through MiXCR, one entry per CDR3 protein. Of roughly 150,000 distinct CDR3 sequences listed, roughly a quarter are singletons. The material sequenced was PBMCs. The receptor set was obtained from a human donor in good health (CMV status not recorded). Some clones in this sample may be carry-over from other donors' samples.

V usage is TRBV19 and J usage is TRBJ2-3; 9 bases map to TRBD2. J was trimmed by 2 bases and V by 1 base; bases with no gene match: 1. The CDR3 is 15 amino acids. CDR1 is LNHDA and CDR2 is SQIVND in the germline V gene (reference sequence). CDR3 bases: TGTGCCAGTAGTATAGTAGCGGGGGCCACAGATACGCAGTATTTT. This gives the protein CASSIVAGATDTQYF.

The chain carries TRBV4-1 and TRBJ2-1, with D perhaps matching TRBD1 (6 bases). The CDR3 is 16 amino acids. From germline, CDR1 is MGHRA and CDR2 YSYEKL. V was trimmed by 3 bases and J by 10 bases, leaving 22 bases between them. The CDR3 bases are TGCGCCAGCAGCCAGTTGGGGCAGGGGCGGACAATAGAGCAGTTCTTC. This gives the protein CASSQLGQGRTIEQFF.

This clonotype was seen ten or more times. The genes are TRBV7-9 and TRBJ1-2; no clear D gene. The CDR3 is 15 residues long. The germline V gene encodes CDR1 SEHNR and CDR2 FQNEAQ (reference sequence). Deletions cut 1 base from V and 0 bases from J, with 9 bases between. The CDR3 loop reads CASSLGRGTNYGYTF. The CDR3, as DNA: TGTGCCAGCAGCTTAGGGCGGGGTACTAACTATGGCTACACCTTC.

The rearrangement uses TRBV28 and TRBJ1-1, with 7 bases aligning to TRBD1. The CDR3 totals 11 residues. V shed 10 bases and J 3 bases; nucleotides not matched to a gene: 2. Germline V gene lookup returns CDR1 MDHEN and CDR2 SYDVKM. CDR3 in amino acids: CAITGDTEAFF. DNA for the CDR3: TGTGCCATAACAGGGGACACTGAAGCTTTCTTT.

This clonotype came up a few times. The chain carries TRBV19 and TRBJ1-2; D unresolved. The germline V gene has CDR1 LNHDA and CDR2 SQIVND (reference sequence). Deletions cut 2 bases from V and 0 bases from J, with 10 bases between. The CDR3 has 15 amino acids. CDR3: CASSIQQRTNYGYTF. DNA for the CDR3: TGTGCCAGTAGTATACAACAGCGGACTAACTATGGCTACACCTTC.

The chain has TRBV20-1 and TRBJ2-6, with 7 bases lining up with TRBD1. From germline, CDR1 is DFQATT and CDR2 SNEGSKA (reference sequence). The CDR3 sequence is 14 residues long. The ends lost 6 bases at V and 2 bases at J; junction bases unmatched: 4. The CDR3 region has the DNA TGCAGTGCCCCCGACAGGGCTGGGGCCAACGTCCTGACTTTC. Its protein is CSAPDRAGANVLTF.

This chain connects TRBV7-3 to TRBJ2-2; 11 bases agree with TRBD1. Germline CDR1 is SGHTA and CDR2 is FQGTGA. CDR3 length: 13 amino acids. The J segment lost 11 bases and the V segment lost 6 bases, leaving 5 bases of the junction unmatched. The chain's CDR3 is CASSSGQGAELFF. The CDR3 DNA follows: TGTGCCAGCAGTTCTGGACAGGGGGCCGAGCTGTTTTTT.

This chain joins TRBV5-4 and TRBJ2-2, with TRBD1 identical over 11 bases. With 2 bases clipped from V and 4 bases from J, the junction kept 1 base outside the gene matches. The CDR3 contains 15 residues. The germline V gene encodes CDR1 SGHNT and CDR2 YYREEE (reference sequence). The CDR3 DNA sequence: TGTGCCAGCAGCTTCGGGACAGGGGGCACCGGGGAGCTGTTTTTT. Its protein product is CASSFGTGGTGELFF.